This TCR beta chain was captured in a study of cytomegalovirus exposure and HLA in healthy donors (dated by TCRdb to 2016 to 2017). Some background on the complete study: In an earlier analysis of some 550 of the donors, 250 to 350 Gb of sequence data and 90 million to 120 million unique TCR beta sequences from 150 million to 200 million T cells were reported. An early release that covered fewer than 750 HLA-typed donors contained about 300 gigabases of sequencing data and 85 million to 100 million unique TCR sequences. Among the roughly 400 genotyped donors, 81% belonged to the genetic ancestry cluster associated with self-reported Caucasian donors. The aim of the study was to test whether cataloging public T cell receptors could identify signatures of past pathogen exposure. The study used immunosequencing to profile the T cell repertoires of around 600 subjects and linked those repertoires to cytomegalovirus serostatus. In addition to the first cohort of several hundred subjects, a separate validation cohort of 120 different subjects was used. To predict cytomegalovirus infection status, the study brought together high-throughput TCR immunosequencing, statistical association of individual TCRs with disease status, and machine learning. A later analysis re-examined previously published TCR beta repertoires from just over 650 donors and added high-resolution HLA genotyping to investigate patterns of TCR occurrence. In the later analysis, no new phenotypic data were used to find candidate immune exposures; instead, reliance was placed on TCR beta sequences and their occurrence across donors. An earlier analysis of 587 of the donors used high-throughput TCR beta sequencing to judge whether each TCR beta V gene segment behaved as functional or pseudogenic. Donor age, sex, ethnicity and CMV serostatus were collected together with the repertoire data. A later genetic analysis took genome-wide SNP genotypes for about 55% of the roughly 670 donors and used that subset as a discovery cohort. Every repertoire in the discovery cohort had been generated on one and the same sequencing platform. Both class I and class II loci were covered by HLA typing, at four-digit resolution. Typing coverage varied by locus: 629-630 donors for A, B, C, DRB1 and DQB1; more than 500 for DQA1; approximately 570 for DPA1; roughly 450 for DPB1. Because of strong linkage in the cohort, five DR-DQ haplotypes were treated as single units for association and clustering. Across 300 to 400 genotyped donors of the cohort, an average of roughly 250,000 unique TCR beta nucleotide sequences per donor were sequenced, and 15% to 20% of those sequences were non-productive.

The cohort was made up of approximately 700 healthy bone marrow donors. At the time of sampling, every cohort member was nominally healthy, though immune exposures that went unrecorded were likely present. The donor was CMV seropositive and belonged to the group of 250 to 350 seropositive cohort members. A peripheral blood sample was provided by each donor, and peripheral blood mononuclear cells were used for TCR beta sequencing. The Qiagen DNeasy Blood Extraction Kit was used to extract genomic DNA from the blood cell samples. This clone was seen only once. Its antigen remains unidentified. Nothing much larger sits one base from this clone, and base qualities are not available. Study-wide conclusions, independent of this receptor: While some public TCRs were present in many individuals, most TCR sequences turned up only very rarely across donors. According to a later analysis, most CMV-associated TCR beta chains appeared to be HLA-restricted, and the HLA associations seemed to be driven largely by CMV exposure. The presence/absence analyses assumed that sequencing depth was roughly uniform across donors, and that assumption may not be true. A later genetic analysis associated a missense DCLRE1C variant with V-gene and J-gene trimming of TCR beta chains, and an independent cohort replicated the association. Broadly in line with IMGT annotations, most TCR beta V segments showed up in productive rearrangements about 87% or about 30% of the time in an earlier analysis of several hundred of the donors. The study gave a list of around 170 TCR beta chains associated with cytomegalovirus. Because some donors lacked HLA typing at each locus, the association tests relied only on the typed subset. Specific HLA alleles were associated with 15,000 to 20,000 TCR beta sequences at a false discovery rate of 0.05 in a later analysis. A further reported finding was that TCR beta sequences accurately predicted the HLA-A and HLA-B alleles for most subjects in the first cohort. In a later analysis, HLA-associated TCR beta chains were found to be more clonally expanded and to have lower generation probabilities than equally common non-associated chains. In a later analysis, several top co-occurrence clusters were reported to appear linked to parvovirus B19, influenza, CMV and Epstein-Barr virus. The sequencing pipeline was judged likely to have produced a cluster of highly shared sequence variants as a technical artifact. In both the original and validation cohorts, the classifier was reported to diagnose cytomegalovirus status with high specificity and sensitivity. When HLA alleles, especially DR and DQ, strongly co-occurred, attributing TCR associations to individual alleles was difficult. Compared with the roughly 670-donor mean, donors in an Asian-associated ancestry cluster had fewer N-insertions in productive TCRs, according to a later genetic analysis. The authors suggested that the approach could potentially be extended to other disease states and immunological phenotypes. Because counts were too low, seventeen rarely observed V segments, including chromosome 9 orphons, were excluded from the earlier analysis of 587 of the donors. A few of the identified cytomegalovirus-associated TCR beta chains were confirmed in vitro to be specific for cytomegalovirus antigens. According to a later analysis, TCR association rates differed among HLA loci, with DRB1 alleles showing the most associated TCRs and HLA-C alleles showing the fewest. For the cohort, immune exposure information was limited to CMV serostatus. The cohort was sequenced for TCR beta chains only, and without alpha or paired-chain data the features that could be detected were limited. Correlated functional status among segregating V segments might reflect linkage disequilibrium, but an unknown experimental factor could not be ruled out.

The library came from the immunoSEQ multiplex PCR assay. A mixture of 60 forward primers for TCR Vbeta segments and 13 reverse primers for TCR Jbeta segments was used in the multiplex PCR. A multiplex PCR assay on genomic DNA amplified the CDR3 region of rearranged TCR beta genes. The Illumina HiSeq System was used to sequence the amplified TCR beta libraries as 87-base-pair reads. Concerning the study's data processing: Across the 666 repertoires, a later analysis counted around 80 million unique TCR beta chains, about 10 million of which were shared by at least two donors. To remove PCR and sequencing errors, raw reads were error-corrected and collapsed into unique sequences using a nearest-neighbor algorithm that merged closely related sequences. Alignment of CDR3 sequences to IMGT reference sequences was used to assign V, D and J gene segments. For a sequence to be retained, a match of at least six nucleotides was required to both a V gene segment and a J gene segment. A rearrangement counted as productive if the CDR3 had no stop codons and remained in frame with V and J, and every other rearrangement counted as non-productive. CDR3 was defined according to IMGT convention as the region running from the second conserved V-encoded cysteine to the conserved J-encoded phenylalanine. Sequences without an unambiguous match to a single V gene segment were excluded from the earlier analysis of approximately 600 of the donors. In an earlier analysis of some 590 of the donors, a V segment was called functional when productive rearrangements were above 56.7%, and segregating when the standard deviation between donors exceeded 5%. A statistical classification framework was developed to diagnose cytomegalovirus status using the catalog of TCR beta chain sequences. V and J gene assignment, in a later analysis, came from comparing TCR nucleotide sequences with IMGT/GENE-DB human TR gene sequences. In a later analysis, CDR3 sequences and most-parsimonious VDJ recombination scenarios were assigned using the TCRdist pipeline. A later analysis defined each TCR beta chain by its CDR3 amino acid sequence plus V-gene family, and excluded reads lacking a unique V-gene family. To address suspected cross-contamination and a sequencing artifact, a later analysis removed 450 to 700 highly shared, low-generation-probability nucleotide sequences. For each public chain, a later analysis derived a clonal expansion index from normalized ranks of inferred template counts within each repertoire. A later analysis computed generation probabilities with a VDJ recombination model fitted to out-of-frame rearrangements, and checked the results against IGoR. In a later analysis, TCR-TCR, TCR-HLA and TCR-CMV co-occurrence was scored with hypergeometric tests, and a repertoire-size bias correction was applied to TCR pairs. A later analysis estimated false discovery rates by permuting HLA or CMV assignments 20 times. In a later analysis, co-occurring TCRs were grouped using DBSCAN, with TCRdist sequence similarity added in when clustering inside HLA-allele-positive subsets. Co-occurrence clustering excluded repertoires with fewer than 30,000 or more than 120,000 public chains, plus five with anomalous nucleotide sharing. In its TCRdb copy, this immuneACCESS table keeps in-frame sequences only and misses some clones. Where compared with another copy, unresolved V genes explain less than half of these, and the others have no known cause. V and J calls and clone size follow that table, whereas D and trimming were derived from the DNA. Counted in this sample were 130,000 or so clones; about three quarters of them appeared once. Jointly, the top ten make up 6% to 8.5% of the sample.

This TCR was recovered from a man aged 35-49 years in good health and CMV-seropositive. Sequenced: PBMCs.

Here is the DNA: TGTGCCAGCAGCCAAGAATTGAACGGTGAGCAGTTCTTC. Translated, this is CASSQELNGEQFF. The sequence links TRBV14 to TRBJ2-1, with the D gene uncertain. Trimming costs V 0 bases and J 9 bases, and their ends lie 9 bases apart. Looking up the germline V gene yields CDR1 SGHDN and CDR2 FVKESK. From its cysteine to its phenylalanine, the CDR3 spans 13 amino acids. The kept DNA is CDR3 alone, 39 bases in frame from the first base.